Listed here is a single T cell receptor (beta chain). The sample comes from a study of technical replicates of blood from four donors. Only in-frame clones appear in the TCRdb table, and some are missing; sequencing was by immunoSEQ multiplex PCR. The top ten hold 0.3% to 0.5% of the sample, which has 60,000 to 85,000 clones, around 94% seen once. This clonotype was obtained from a human donor in good health. Material for sequencing was T cells isolated from PBMCs.

CDR3 amino acids: CASSLGDIRIYGYTF. CDR3 DNA sequence: TGTGCCAGCAGCTTAGGGGACATTCGGATCTATGGCTACACCTTC. The chain combines TRBV7-3 with TRBJ1-2, with D possibly being TRBD1 (6 bases). The CDR3 spans 15 residues. V lost 2 bases, J lost 4 bases, and 14 bases lay in between. The V gene's germline CDR1 is SGHTA and CDR2 FQGTGA.